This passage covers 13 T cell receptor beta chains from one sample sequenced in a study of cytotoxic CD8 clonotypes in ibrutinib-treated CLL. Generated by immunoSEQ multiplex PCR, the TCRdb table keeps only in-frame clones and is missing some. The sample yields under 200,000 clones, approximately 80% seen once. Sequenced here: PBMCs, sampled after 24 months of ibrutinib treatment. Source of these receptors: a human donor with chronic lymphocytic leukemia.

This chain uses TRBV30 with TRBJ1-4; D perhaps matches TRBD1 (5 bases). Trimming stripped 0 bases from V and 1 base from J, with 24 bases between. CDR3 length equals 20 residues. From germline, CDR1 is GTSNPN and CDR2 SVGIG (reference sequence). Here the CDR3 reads CAWSVLRRTSRDRTNEKLFF. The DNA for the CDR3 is TGTGCCTGGAGTGTACTGAGGCGGACATCCAGGGATCGAACTAATGAAAAACTGTTTTTT. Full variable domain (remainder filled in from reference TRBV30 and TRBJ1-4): SQTIHQWPATLVQPVGSPLSLECTVEGTSNPNLYWYRQAAGRGLQLLFYSVGIGQISSEVPQNLSASRPQDRQFILSSKKLLLSDSGFYLCAWSVLRRTSRDRTNEKLFFGSGTQLSVL.

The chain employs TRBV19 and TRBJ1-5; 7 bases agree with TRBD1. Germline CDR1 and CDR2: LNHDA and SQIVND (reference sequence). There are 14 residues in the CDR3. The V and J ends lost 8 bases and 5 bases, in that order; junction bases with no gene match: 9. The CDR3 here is CASWTGYSDQPQHF. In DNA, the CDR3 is TGTGCCAGTTGGACAGGTTATTCCGATCAGCCCCAGCATTTT.

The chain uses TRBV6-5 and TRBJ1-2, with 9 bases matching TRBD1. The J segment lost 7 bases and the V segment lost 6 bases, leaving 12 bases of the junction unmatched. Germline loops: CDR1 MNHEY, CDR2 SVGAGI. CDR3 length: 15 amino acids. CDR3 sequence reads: CASRTGTGLMSGYTF. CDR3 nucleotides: TGTGCCAGCAGAACCGGGACAGGGCTTATGAGTGGCTACACCTTC.

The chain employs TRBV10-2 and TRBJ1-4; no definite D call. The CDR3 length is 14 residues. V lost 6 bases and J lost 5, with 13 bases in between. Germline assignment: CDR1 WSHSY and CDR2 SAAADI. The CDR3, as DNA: TGCGCCAGCAGATACAGCGTGAGAAATGAAAAACTGTTTTTT. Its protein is CASRYSVRNEKLFF.

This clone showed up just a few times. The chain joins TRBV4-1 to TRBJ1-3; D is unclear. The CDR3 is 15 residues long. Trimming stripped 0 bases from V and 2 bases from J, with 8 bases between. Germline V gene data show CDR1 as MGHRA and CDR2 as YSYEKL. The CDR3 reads CASSQDRSPGNTIYF. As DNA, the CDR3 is TGCGCCAGCAGCCAAGATCGCAGCCCTGGAAACACCATATATTTT.

The CDR3 bases are TGTGCCAGTAGTATGGGACAGAATGCCCTCTACGAGCAGTACTTC. Protein product: CASSMGQNALYEQYF. The rearrangement links TRBV19 to TRBJ2-7; 7 bases line up with TRBD1. V was clipped by 3 bases and J by 3 bases; unmatched bases: 8. The CDR3 length is 15 residues. Germline V CDR1 and CDR2: LNHDA, SQIVND (reference sequence).

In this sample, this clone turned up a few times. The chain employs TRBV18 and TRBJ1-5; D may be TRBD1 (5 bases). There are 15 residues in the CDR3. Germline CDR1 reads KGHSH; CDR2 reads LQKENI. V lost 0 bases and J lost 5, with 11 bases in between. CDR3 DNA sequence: TGTGCCAGCTCACCACCGGGCAGGGACCATCAGCCCCAGCATTTT. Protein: CASSPPGRDHQPQHF.

The CDR3 region has the DNA TGTGCCAGCAGAGGGGACTTTCCTGAAGCTTTCTTT. Amino acid sequence: CASRGDFPEAFF. The V gene is TRBV6-1, the J gene TRBJ1-1; D possibly corresponds to TRBD1 (5 bases). The germline V gene has CDR1 MNHNS and CDR2 SASEGT. CDR3 length: 12 residues. The V end was cut by 6 bases, the J end by 6 bases, with 11 bases between.

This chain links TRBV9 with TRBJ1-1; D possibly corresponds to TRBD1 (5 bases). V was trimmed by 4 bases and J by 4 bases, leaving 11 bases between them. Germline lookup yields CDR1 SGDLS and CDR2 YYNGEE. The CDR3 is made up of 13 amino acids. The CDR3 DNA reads TGTGCCAGCAGCCCGGTAGGGGCCACTGAAGCTTTCTTT. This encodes CASSPVGATEAFF.

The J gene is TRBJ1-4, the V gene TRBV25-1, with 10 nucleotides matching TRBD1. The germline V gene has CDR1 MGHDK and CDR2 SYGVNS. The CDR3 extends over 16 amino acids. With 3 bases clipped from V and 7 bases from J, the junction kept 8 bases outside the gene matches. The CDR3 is CASSDYGTGASEKLFF. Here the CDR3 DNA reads TGTGCCAGCAGTGATTACGGGACAGGGGCTTCTGAAAAACTGTTTTTT.

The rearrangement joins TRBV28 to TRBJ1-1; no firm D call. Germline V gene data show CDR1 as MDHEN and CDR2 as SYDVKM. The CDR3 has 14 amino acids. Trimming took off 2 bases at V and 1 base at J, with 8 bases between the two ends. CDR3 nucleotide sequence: TGTGCCAGCAGTTTAGAGAGGGAGAACACTGAAGCTTTCTTT. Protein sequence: CASSLERENTEAFF.

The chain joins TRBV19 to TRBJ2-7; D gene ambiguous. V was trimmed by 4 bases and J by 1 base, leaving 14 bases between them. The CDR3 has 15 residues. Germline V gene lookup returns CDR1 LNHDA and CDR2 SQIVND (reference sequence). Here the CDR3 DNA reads TGTGCCAGTAGTACCAGGCACAGTCTGTCCTACGAGCAGTACTTC. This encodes CASSTRHSLSYEQYF.

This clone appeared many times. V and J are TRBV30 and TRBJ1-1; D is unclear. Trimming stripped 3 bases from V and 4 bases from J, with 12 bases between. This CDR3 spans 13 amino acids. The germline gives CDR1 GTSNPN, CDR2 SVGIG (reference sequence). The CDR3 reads CAWSVGVVTEAFF. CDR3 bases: TGTGCCTGGAGCGTCGGGGTGGTCACTGAAGCTTTCTTT.